The 25 T cell receptor beta chains listed next were all sequenced from one sample in a study of beta chain features in type 1 diabetes. Study results and limitations: People with Type 1 diabetes carried modestly yet significantly shorter TCRB CDR3s in all four CD4+ subsets.

Expressed TCRB transcripts were sequenced because the entire RNA isolate underwent reverse transcription. The protocol was immunoSEQ multiplex PCR, while the TCRdb copy is restricted to in-frame clones and leaves out a portion. The table has 680,000 or so clones, about an eighth seen once. Which antigens these TCRs recognize remains unknown. Sequenced: naive CD4+ T cells from blood. Receptor source: a man between 18 and 29 years old with type 1 diabetes.

This clone was recorded a few times. The V gene is TRBV7-9, the J gene TRBJ2-7; D possibly corresponds to TRBD1 (6 bases). Looked up from germline, CDR1 is SEHNR and CDR2 is FQNEAQ (reference sequence). The CDR3 is 14 amino acids. Trimming removed 5 bases at V and 1 base at J, with 12 bases between. CDR3 sequence (DNA): TGTGCCAGCAGCATGGACAGCGCTTCCTACGAGCAGTACTTC. It yields the protein CASSMDSASYEQYF.

This chain uses TRBV25-1 with TRBJ1-1, with D unresolved. V was pared by 7 bases and J by 1 base, with 4 bases between. Germline CDR1 MGHDK, CDR2 SYGVNS. This CDR3 comprises 11 residues. CDR3 sequence reads: CASKRNTEAFF. CDR3 DNA sequence: TGTGCCAGCAAGAGGAACACTGAAGCTTTCTTT.

The chain employs TRBV7-9 and TRBJ2-1, with D possibly TRBD1 on 5 matching bases. This CDR3 spans 15 amino acids. Looked up from germline, CDR1 is SEHNR and CDR2 is FQNEAQ (reference sequence). The germline V and J ends were trimmed by 8 bases and 2 bases, with 16 bases remaining between them. CDR3 in DNA: TGTGCCAGCGCAATACAACAGGTAACCTACAATGAGCAGTTCTTC. This translates into CASAIQQVTYNEQFF. The full variable domain, rest sourced from reference TRBV7-9 and TRBJ2-1, is DTGVSQNPRHKITKRGQNVTFRCDPISEHNRLYWYRQTLGQGPEFLTYFQNEAQLEKSRLLSDRFSAERPKGSFSTLEIQRTEQGDSAMYLCASAIQQVTYNEQFFGPGTRLTVL.

This chain connects TRBV15 to TRBJ2-3; tentatively, D is TRBD2 (6 bases). Germline V CDR1 and CDR2: LNHNV, YYDKDF (reference sequence). The CDR3 is 14 amino acids. V was cut by 0 bases and J by 9 bases, with 13 bases left in between. The CDR3: CATSRDRSSETQYF. For the CDR3, the DNA is TGTGCCACCAGCAGAGATAGGTCTAGCGAAACGCAGTATTTT.

This clone has more than one count but fewer than ten. The V and J genes are TRBV30 and TRBJ2-2; 7 bases are a match to TRBD2. After removal of 4 bases from V and 7 bases from J, the junction contained 6 bases not matched to a gene. Germline CDR1 GTSNPN, CDR2 SVGIG (reference sequence). The length of the CDR3 is 13 residues. CDR3 residues: CAWTLGGVGELFF. As DNA, the CDR3 is TGTGCCTGGACCCTTGGGGGGGTCGGGGAGCTGTTTTTT.

The chain carries TRBV14 and TRBJ2-2; D gene ambiguous. Germline values: CDR1 SGHDN, CDR2 FVKESK. The V gene lost 2 bases and the J gene lost 6 bases, with 13 bases spanning the gap. The CDR3 is made up of 15 amino acids. CDR3 in DNA: TGTGCCAGCAGCCAATCCCTTGAGTGGGCCGGGGAGCTGTTTTTT. It specifies CASSQSLEWAGELFF.

The chain is built from TRBV2 and TRBJ1-2, with a tentative D call TRBD1 (6 bases). This CDR3 has 13 residues. Germline V gene lookup returns CDR1 SNHLY and CDR2 FYNNEI. The V end lost 5 bases, the J end lost 7 bases, and 14 bases lay between the germline ends. This CDR3 reads CASSTGSPSGYTF. CDR3 sequence (DNA): TGTGCCAGCAGTACAGGGTCCCCTTCTGGCTACACCTTC. Based on the CDR3 plus reference TRBV2 and TRBJ1-2, the full variable domain is EPEVTQTPSHQVTQMGQEVILRCVPISNHLYFYWYRQILGQKVEFLVSFYNNEISEKSEIFDDQFSVERPDGSNFTLKIRSTKLEDSAMYFCASSTGSPSGYTFGSGTRLTVV.

Points on this clone: The sample contains more than one DNA sequence encoding this CDR3. The gene calls are TRBV29-1 and TRBJ1-5; TRBD1 agrees at 7 bases. V shed 6 bases and J 4 bases; nucleotides not matched to a gene: 3. CDR1 SQVTM and CDR2 ANQGSEA come from the germline V gene. The length of the CDR3 is 12 residues. The CDR3: CSVLQGNQPQHF. CDR3 bases: TGCAGCGTATTACAGGGGAATCAGCCCCAGCATTTT.

This clone was found a few times. The CDR3 region is CASSRSGSSTDTQYF. The CDR3 DNA reads TGCGCCAGCAGCCGTAGCGGGTCTAGCACAGATACGCAGTATTTT. V gene TRBV5-1 combines with J gene TRBJ2-3; TRBD2 aligns across 7 bases. V was pared by 4 bases and J by 0 bases, with 5 bases of the junction left unmatched. CDR1 is SGHRS, CDR2 YFSETQ, per germline. The CDR3 is 15 residues long.

This clone was counted only a few times. The rearrangement uses TRBV5-6 and TRBJ2-1; D unresolved. Germline lookup yields CDR1 SGHDT and CDR2 YYEEEE. The CDR3 has 11 amino acids. Trimming pared 4 bases from V and 9 bases from J, leaving 8 bases between. The CDR3 DNA reads as TGTGCCAGCAGCCTAGAGCTTGAGCAGTTCTTC. Translated, it gives CASSLELEQFF.

This clone came up a few times. Written as DNA, the CDR3 is TGTGCCTGCGCCGGACAGGGGGTCAATGAGCAGTTCTTC. Its translation is CACAGQGVNEQFF. The rearrangement joins TRBV30 to TRBJ2-1; 10 bases are shared with TRBD1. V dropped 6 bases and J dropped 6; count of bases not matched to a gene: 5. From germline, CDR1 is GTSNPN and CDR2 SVGIG (reference sequence). The CDR3 has 13 residues.

This clone was seen only a few times. CDR3 DNA sequence: TGTGCCAGCTCACCTCAGACGGTGAACACCGGGGAGCTGTTTTTT. This codes for CASSPQTVNTGELFF. The chain is built from TRBV18 and TRBJ2-2, with D unresolved. Trimming removed 3 bases at V and 1 base at J, with 9 bases between. The germline CDR1 and CDR2 sequences are KGHSH and LQKENI. This CDR3 has 15 residues.

This clone was seen a handful of times. The V call is TRBV9, the J call TRBJ1-2; D call uncertain. CDR3 length: 14 amino acids. Between the trimmed V and J ends, which lost 0 bases and 5 bases, there was a span of 11 bases. Germline loops: CDR1 SGDLS, CDR2 YYNGEE. The CDR3 spells CASSVANSPYGYTF. The CDR3 DNA is TGTGCCAGCAGCGTAGCGAACAGTCCTTATGGCTACACCTTC. Filled out from reference TRBV9 and TRBJ1-2, the complete variable domain reads DSGVTQTPKHLITATGQRVTLRCSPRSGDLSVYWYQQSLDQGLQFLIQYYNGEERAKGNILERFSAQQFPDLHSELNLSSLELGDSALYFCASSVANSPYGYTFGSGTRLTVV.

This clone has a handful of counts. The CDR3 reads CATSPGEGLAEYEQYF. In DNA, the CDR3 is TGTGCCACCAGTCCCGGTGAGGGTCTAGCGGAATACGAGCAGTACTTC. The chain combines TRBV15 with TRBJ2-7; 7 nucleotides align to TRBD2. Trimming took 6 bases from V and 4 from J; bases not matched to a gene: 15. Germline CDR1 LNHNV, CDR2 YYDKDF (reference sequence). This CDR3 comprises 16 residues.

The chain is built from TRBV6-5 and TRBJ2-7; possible D gene TRBD1, 5 bases. Germline values: CDR1 MNHEY, CDR2 SVGAGI. The CDR3 loop spans 16 amino acids. The V and J ends lost 4 bases and 2 bases respectively, with 18 bases between them. The CDR3 sequence: CASSFSLGRATYEQYF. In nucleotides, the CDR3 is TGTGCCAGCAGTTTCTCCCTGGGCAGGGCTACCTACGAGCAGTACTTC.

The gene calls are TRBV9 and TRBJ1-2; D is possibly TRBD1 (5 bases). The germline V gene has CDR1 SGDLS and CDR2 YYNGEE. The CDR3 is 13 amino acids. Trimming removed 3 bases at V and 6 bases at J, with 12 bases between. The CDR3 sequence is CASSATVFDGYTF. The DNA for the CDR3 is TGTGCCAGCAGCGCGACAGTATTCGATGGCTACACCTTC.

This sequence joins TRBV14 and TRBJ1-6, with D uncertain. Trimming took 6 bases from V and 7 from J, leaving 10 bases between them. The CDR3 has 13 amino acids. Germline values: CDR1 SGHDN, CDR2 FVKESK. The CDR3 coding sequence is TGTGCCAGCAGTCGAAGTTTCAATTCACCCCTCCACTTT. It is translated as CASSRSFNSPLHF. The full variable domain, with the rest looked up from reference TRBV14 and TRBJ1-6, is EAGVTQFPSHSVIEKGQTVTLRCDPISGHDNLYWYRRVMGKEIKFLLHFVKESKQDESGMPNNRFLAERTGGTYSTLKVQPAELEDSGVYFCASSRSFNSPLHFGNGTRLTVT.

V is TRBV7-3 and J is TRBJ2-3, with a weak D call TRBD2 (5 bases). This CDR3 is 14 amino acids long. Between the trimmed V and J ends, which lost 5 bases and 0 bases, there was a span of 9 bases. CDR1 is SGHTA and CDR2 is FQGTGA in the germline V gene. The CDR3 bases are TGTGCCAGCAGCCGTAGCGTTAGCACAGATACGCAGTATTTT. Translated, it gives CASSRSVSTDTQYF.

The DNA for the CDR3 is TGCAGCGTTGCCCTAGACAGGGCACGCAATGAGCAGTTCTTC. As protein: CSVALDRARNEQFF. V gene TRBV29-1 combines with J gene TRBJ2-1, with TRBD1 matching over 7 bases. V trimming: 4 bases; J trimming: 6 bases; junction bases outside the gene matches: 9. CDR3 length: 14 residues. Germline assignment: CDR1 SQVTM and CDR2 ANQGSEA.

This clone turned up a few times. The chain carries TRBV7-9 and TRBJ2-7; D unresolved. The V gene's germline CDR1 is SEHNR and CDR2 FQNEAQ (reference sequence). This CDR3 region has 14 residues. Trimming took off 5 bases at V and 3 bases at J, with 14 bases between the two ends. The CDR3 DNA reads TGTGCCAGCAGCCCGGCGGCCGTCGACTACGAGCAGTACTTC. It yields the protein CASSPAAVDYEQYF.

This clone was detected only a few times. The J gene is TRBJ1-5, the V gene TRBV29-1; D is possibly TRBD1 (6 bases). V lost 1 base, J lost 6 bases, and 10 bases lay in between. This CDR3 is 13 amino acids long. The germline V gene has CDR1 SQVTM and CDR2 ANQGSEA. The CDR3 region is CSVEVGGGQPQHF. In DNA form, the CDR3 reads TGCAGCGTTGAAGTAGGGGGGGGTCAGCCCCAGCATTTT.

V gene TRBV28 combines with J gene TRBJ1-2, with D maybe TRBD1 (5 bases). From germline, CDR1 is MDHEN and CDR2 SYDVKM. CDR3 length: 16 residues. Trimming took off 3 bases at V and 2 bases at J, with 16 bases between the two ends. CDR3 protein: CASSFTGPGLNYGYTF. The CDR3 DNA is TGTGCCAGCAGTTTCACGGGGCCGGGGCTCAACTATGGCTACACCTTC.

This clone has a handful of counts. This chain connects TRBV29-1 to TRBJ1-2; no clear D. This CDR3 comprises 16 residues. Germline CDR1 is SQVTM and CDR2 is ANQGSEA. V was cut by 2 bases and J by 1 base, with 17 bases left in between. CDR3: CSVEPRIGSYNYGYTF. CDR3 in DNA: TGCAGCGTTGAACCACGGATCGGTTCCTATAACTATGGCTACACCTTC.

The sample holds a few counts of this clone. The rearrangement joins TRBV30 to TRBJ1-1; D is undetermined. V was trimmed by 2 bases and J by 1 base, leaving 8 bases between them. The CDR3 spans 13 residues. Germline V gene data show CDR1 as GTSNPN and CDR2 as SVGIG (reference sequence). CDR3 sequence: CAWSKRANTEAFF. DNA of the CDR3: TGTGCCTGGAGTAAAAGGGCGAACACTGAAGCTTTCTTT.

The chain joins TRBV5-4 to TRBJ2-3; TRBD2 is a possible D gene (6 bases). Trimming took off 3 bases at V and 6 bases at J, with 20 bases between the two ends. CDR1 SGHNT and CDR2 YYREEE come from the germline V gene (reference sequence). This CDR3 spans 16 amino acids. In DNA form, the CDR3 reads TGTGCCAGCAGCTCAGGCTACTCGGAGGGGAGGGATACGCAGTATTTT. This gives the protein CASSSGYSEGRDTQYF.